This is a list of T cell receptor beta chains from one sample in a study of OX40 agonist ivuxolimab in advanced cancers. Measured with immunoSEQ multiplex PCR; TCRdb has only the in-frame clones, and not every one. The sample contains fewer than 85,000 clones, approximately 86% of which appear only once. This sample comprised CD4+ or CD8+ T cells sorted from blood, obtained in a trial of the OX40 agonist ivuxolimab. The receptors were sampled from an adult with an advanced solid tumor such as melanoma, head and neck, liver or kidney cancer. The conserved cysteine and the conserved F or W are not part of the CDR3 here. Each record gives: V gene, clone size, CDR3 protein. Clone size is shown for a subset of rows, as once, few, many or a class of expanded clone.

TRBV7-3	NA	ASSLQSGSGNTIY
TRBV7-9	NA	ASSSGNYGYSYEQY
TRBV9	once	ASSPRDRALGGNTIY
TRBV18	NA	ASSPDRAGEAF
TRBV30	NA	AWSFGEKLF
TRBV5-1	NA	ASSWTSTRDGQF
TRBV5-1	NA	ASRQDPRETQY
TRBV7-9	NA	ASSLDSTTDTQY
TRBV7-6	NA	ASSPAGTQGYNEQF
TRBV7-9	NA	ASSLRAGEGHEQY
TRBV15	NA	ATSRRTQNTEAF
TRBV19	NA	ASSIAAGANYGYT
TRBV19	medium-sized	ASSISQGAIHEQY
TRBV5-1	NA	ASSPLPKTSGERSEQF
TRBV5-6	once	ASSRDSGTQKETQY
TRBV6-6	few	ASSSPGAQH
TRBV5-4	NA	ASSLEGTGVTGELF
TRBV30	NA	AWRLAGITDTQY
TRBV6-1	NA	ASSISGTVREQY
TRBV6-5	NA	ASTRGTENTEAF
TRBV28	NA	ASRGGQGAVQY
TRBV19	NA	ASSIWRGGPSEQF
TRBV11-2	NA	ASSLGGQQETQY
TRBV19	NA	ASSINWRAYEQY
TRBV4-2	NA	ASSPSVGTDTQY
TRBV9	NA	ASSSGVRGGSYNEQF
TRBV27	NA	ASSSRSSGNTIY
TRBV6-1	NA	ASSLWYGYT
TRBV7-2	NA	AGGGTDNQPQH
TRBV4-3	few	ASSQGTSGGAGGEQF
TRBV7-9	NA	ASSFWMLAAGSPLH
TRBV29-1	NA	SIRDARNTIY
TRBV29-1	NA	SVTDRDNEKLF
TRBV10-1	NA	ASSARQGAFLDTEAF
TRBV9	NA	ASSLHSGANVLT
TRBV7-2	NA	ASSFGQSGMKTQY
TRBV30	NA	AWVRGTGSGEQY
TRBV29-1	NA	SVAASRGTEAF
TRBV28	NA	ASSLGRGPMSAQY
TRBV10-3	NA	AIRSTLGGQWDEQF
TRBV19	NA	ASKGAGAATSTDTQY
TRBV7-9	NA	ASSLSGYGYT
TRBV28	once	ASRISGDPPGEQY
TRBV7-9	NA	ASSLIRGNEQF
TRBV7-2	NA	ASSLRTGNQPQH
TRBV7-3	few	ASSLGADYGYT
TRBV30	NA	AWSGQGTQY
TRBV15	NA	ATSRGRDPGYGYT
TRBV25-1	NA	ASSPALGLAGEETQY
TRBV6-1	NA	ASSLRPQETQY
TRBV2	NA	ASMHPDRGVAGYT
TRBV13	NA	ASSLGRYSGNTIY
TRBV7-9	NA	ASSLIQGSSNQPQH
TRBV4-1	NA	ASSQGPGAF